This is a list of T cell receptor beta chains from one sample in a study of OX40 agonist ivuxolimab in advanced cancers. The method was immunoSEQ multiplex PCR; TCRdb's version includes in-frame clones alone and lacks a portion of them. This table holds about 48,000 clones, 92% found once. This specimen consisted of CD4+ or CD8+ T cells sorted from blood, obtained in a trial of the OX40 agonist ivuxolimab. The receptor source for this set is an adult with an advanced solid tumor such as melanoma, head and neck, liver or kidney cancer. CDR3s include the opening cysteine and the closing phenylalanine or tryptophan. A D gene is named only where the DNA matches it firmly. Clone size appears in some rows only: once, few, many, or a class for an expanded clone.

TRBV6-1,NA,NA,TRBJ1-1,CASPGVMNTEAFF,TGTGCCAGCCCGGGGGTTATGAACACTGAAGCTTTCTTT
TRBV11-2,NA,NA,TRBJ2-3,CASSLDGDTQYF,TGTGCCAGCAGCTTAGACGGAGATACGCAGTATTTT
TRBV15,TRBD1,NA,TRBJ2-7,CATSRVLRDSSYEQYF,TGTGCCACCAGCAGGGTGCTGAGGGACAGCTCCTACGAGCAGTACTTC
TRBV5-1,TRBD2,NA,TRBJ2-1,CASSLIAGSGYNEQFF,TGCGCCAGCAGCTTGATAGCGGGGTCCGGCTACAATGAGCAGTTCTTC
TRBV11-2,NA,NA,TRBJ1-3,CASSLAGSGNTIYF,TGTGCCAGCAGCCTAGCGGGATCTGGAAACACCATATATTTT
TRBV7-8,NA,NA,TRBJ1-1,CASSLQGVWNTEAFF,TGTGCCAGCAGCTTACAGGGAGTCTGGAACACTGAAGCTTTCTTT
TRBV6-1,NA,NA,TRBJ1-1,CASSGGGVLEAFF,TGTGCCAGCAGTGGAGGGGGTGTTCTTGAAGCTTTCTTT
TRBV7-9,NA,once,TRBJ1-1,CASSTANTEAFF,TGTGCCAGCAGCACAGCGAACACTGAAGCTTTCTTT
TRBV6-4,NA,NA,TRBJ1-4,CASSVTGENEKLFF,TGTGCCAGCAGTGTGACAGGAGAGAATGAAAAACTGTTTTTT
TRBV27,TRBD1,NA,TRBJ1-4,CASSPTGFGKEAEKLFF,TGTGCCAGCAGCCCGACAGGGTTCGGGAAAGAAGCTGAAAAACTGTTTTTT
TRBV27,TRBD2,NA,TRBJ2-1,CASRLAGGHNEQFF,TGTGCCAGCAGGCTAGCGGGGGGTCACAATGAGCAGTTCTTC
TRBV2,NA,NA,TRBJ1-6,CARGERTEDYNSPLHF,TGTGCCAGGGGGGAACGGACTGAAGACTATAATTCACCCCTCCACTTT
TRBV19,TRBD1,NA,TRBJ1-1,CASSTLRTGMNTEAFF,TGTGCCAGTAGTACCCTCCGGACAGGTATGAACACTGAAGCTTTCTTT
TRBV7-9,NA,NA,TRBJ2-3,CASSQPGAADTQYF,TGTGCCAGCAGCCAGCCGGGGGCCGCAGATACGCAGTATTTT
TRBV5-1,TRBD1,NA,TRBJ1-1,CASSLAEDRGLSEAFF,TGCGCCAGCAGCTTGGCCGAGGACAGGGGGTTATCTGAAGCTTTCTTT
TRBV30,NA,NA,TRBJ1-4,CAWSDPDTLSGEKLFF,TGTGCCTGGAGTGATCCCGACACTCTTTCGGGAGAAAAACTGTTTTTT